This T cell receptor (beta chain) was observed in a study of blood T cell repertoires in COVID-19. This CDR3 comprises 14 residues. Germline trimming cut 6 bases from V and 5 bases from J; bases unmatched to any gene: 2. Germline CDR1 reads LGHNT; CDR2 reads FRNRAP. Clones were sequenced by immunoSEQ multiplex PCR, and TCRdb holds only the in-frame ones, with some missing. The top ten clones hold approximately 17% of a sample with 140,000 or so clones, approximately 80% of them seen once. The receptor's source is a man aged 50 to 60 with acute or convalescent COVID-19. What was sequenced was peripheral blood. The chain carries TRBV12-5 and TRBJ2-1, with TRBD2 identical over 12 bases. The CDR3, as DNA: TGTGCTAGTGGCGGACTAGCGGGGAACAATGAGCAGTTCTTC. It specifies CASGGLAGNNEQFF. Based on the CDR3 plus reference TRBV12-5 and TRBJ2-1, the full variable domain is DARVTQTPRHKVTEMGQEVTMRCQPILGHNTVFWYRQTMMQGLELLAYFRNRAPLDDSGMPKDRFSAEMPDATLATLKIQPSEPRDSAVYFCASGGLAGNNEQFFGPGTRLTVL.